This paragraph reports one TCR beta chain. Its antigen is undetermined. Trimming cost V 5 bases and J 8 bases, with 18 bases left between them. The CDR3 is 14 residues long. CDR1 and CDR2 (germline): SGHVS, FQNEAQ. The sample is drawn from a study of T cell responses to AZD1222 COVID-19 vaccine. General study findings and limits: A reported finding is that nearly half of spike-specific TCRs target unmutated variant regions. Donors in the cohort were predominantly white British and more often female, and clonal diversity was possibly underestimated.

This table comes from immunoSEQ multiplex PCR, and its TCRdb copy is limited to in-frame clones, with some not included. The sample yields about 130,000 clones, 93% seen once. The sequencing used peripheral blood, collected on day 0 of AZD1222 vaccination. This rearrangement joins TRBV7-8 to TRBJ1-1; tentatively, D is TRBD1 (5 bases). The clonotype originates from an adult in good health. The CDR3 loop is CASSPYGGRPEAFF. The CDR3 DNA follows: TGTGCCAGCAGCCCCTACGGGGGACGACCCGAAGCTTTCTTT.